This T cell receptor (beta chain) is drawn from a study of blood T cell repertoires in COVID-19. Study overall: Italy, Spain and the United States were the sources of the convalescent and acute COVID-19 samples. Sample material is recorded as cDNA or gDNA derived from T cells, B-cell-depleted T cells, or PBMCs.

Germline V lookup: CDR1 WNHNN, CDR2 SYGVQD (reference sequence). V dropped 0 bases and J dropped 7 bases, with 10 bases sitting between them. The length of the CDR3 is 13 residues. Per the study methods: Amplifying reference gene primers gave estimates of nucleated cell counts. Some clones are missing from TCRdb's copy, which holds only in-frame ones; the method was immunoSEQ multiplex PCR. The V and J calls and the clone size are those of that table, but D and trimming were determined from the DNA. The sample has about 250,000 clones; roughly 87% are singletons. The rearrangement uses TRBV10-1 and TRBJ2-7; TRBD2 might be the D (5 bases). The specimen sequenced was peripheral blood. The receptor was isolated from a man younger than 35 with active or convalescent COVID-19. The CDR3 region has the DNA TGCGCCAGCAGTGAGTCGGGTCGGGAAGAGCAGTACTTC. As protein: CASSESGREEQYF.